This T cell receptor beta chain was recovered during a study of Graves' ophthalmopathy and Graves' hyperthyroidism. Remarks on this clonotype: What it binds is unknown.

Study outcomes and limitations: Sensitivity reached 70.59% and specificity 72.22% when the model predicted ophthalmopathy progression.

A 10 ml volume of fresh peripheral blood provided the PBMCs. This CDR3 has 16 residues. Germline values: CDR1 MNHNS, CDR2 SASEGT. J gave up 1 base and V 3 bases, and 5 bases lay outside the gene matches. Amplified TCR beta CDR3 regions were obtained using RNA transcripts as template. After a first-round RT-PCR with HTBI primers, a second-round multiplex PCR was run. Via MiXCR, TCRdb re-called the multiplex PCR reads, giving one row per CDR3 protein. The sample consists of 150,000 or so distinct CDR3 sequences, 37% of them appearing once. The clonotype was recovered from a woman aged 40 to 55 with Graves' ophthalmopathy. The chain uses TRBV6-1 and TRBJ2-5; 10 positions agree with TRBD2. The sample taken for sequencing was peripheral blood. CDR3 loop: CASSESVAGGQETQYF. The CDR3 DNA is TGTGCCAGCAGTGAGTCGGTAGCGGGAGGCCAAGAGACCCAGTACTTC.